This T cell receptor beta chain was found in a study of Graves' ophthalmopathy and Graves' hyperthyroidism. About the study: Peripheral blood (taken before any treatment) was collected at initial diagnosis.

The germline gives CDR1 LNHNV, CDR2 YYDKDF (reference sequence). The CDR3 totals 16 residues. V shed 0 bases and J shed 3 bases, with 11 bases lying between them. As regards this clonotype: Its antigen is not known.

TCR beta CDR3 amplification used RNA transcripts. Second-round multiplex PCR came after first-round RT-PCR with HTBI primers. TCRdb called the multiplex PCR reads again in MiXCR, with one record for every CDR3 protein. Among over 500,000 distinct CDR3 sequences, 20% to 25% were seen once, and the ten largest hold roughly 6.9%. The study's findings and limits: Discrimination between ophthalmopathy and stable hyperthyroidism by a 13-signature model showed about 85% sensitivity and 70% to 82% specificity.

Stable hyperthyroidism was defined by absence of ophthalmopathy within 18 months of follow-up. Sequencing input: peripheral blood. The rearrangement links TRBV15 to TRBJ2-2; possible D gene TRBD2, 5 bases. This receptor was taken from a young woman with stable Graves' hyperthyroidism. Some clones in this sample may be carry-over from other donors' samples. CDR3 sequence (DNA): TGTGCCACCAGCAGAGATCGGGAAGCGTACACCGGGGAGCTGTTTTTT. The encoded protein is CATSRDREAYTGELFF.